The TCR beta chain under discussion was sequenced for a study of blood T cell repertoires in COVID-19. Overall study: Samples came from the United States, Italy and Spain, spanning acute and convalescent COVID-19.

In the authors' workflow: Reference gene primer amplification gave estimated nucleated cell counts. Sequencing was performed with immunoSEQ multiplex PCR; in TCRdb, only in-frame clones are kept and a portion is missing. Clonal size and the V and J genes are those of that table, whereas D and trimming came from the DNA. This sample yields about 220,000 clones, of which about four fifths are seen a single time; 3% to 4.5% belongs to the top ten. Across under 25 US areas, participants ranged in age from about 18 to 100 years. Those designated as exposed participants met a COVID-19 case within 2 weeks before study entry. What was sequenced was PBMCs or T cells enriched from blood (not recorded which). This TCR derives from a woman aged 40 to 49 who had been exposed to COVID-19.

The CDR3 spells CASSLKGAGTDTQYF. CDR3 DNA: TGTGCCAGCAGCTTGAAAGGGGCGGGAACAGATACGCAGTATTTT. The V call is TRBV5-6, the J call TRBJ2-3; D is perhaps TRBD2 (6 bases). The V gene's germline CDR1 is SGHDT and CDR2 YYEEEE. The CDR3 length is 15 residues. Trimming stripped 1 base from V and 3 bases from J, with 12 bases between. Based on the CDR3 plus reference TRBV5-6 and TRBJ2-3, the full variable domain is DAGVTQSPTHLIKTRGQQVTLRCSPKSGHDTVSWYQQALGQGPQFIFQYYEEEERQRGNFPDRFSGHQFPNYSSELNVNALLLGDSALYLCASSLKGAGTDTQYFGPGTRLTVL.